Following are 23 T cell receptor beta chains from one sample sequenced in a study of tumor-infiltrating lymphocytes in oesophageal squamous cell carcinoma. TCRdb recomputed calls from the PCR reads with MiXCR, one row per CDR3 protein. The table includes 15,000 to 20,000 distinct CDR3 sequences, about 50% detected once. Sequenced material: esophageal tumor tissue. The origin of the receptors is a male donor with esophageal squamous cell carcinoma.

This rearrangement joins TRBV11-3 to TRBJ2-2, with 8 nucleotides matching TRBD1. The germline V gene encodes CDR1 SGHNT and CDR2 YENEEA. This CDR3 spans 14 amino acids. V was pared by 5 bases and J by 4 bases, with 3 bases of the junction left unmatched. The CDR3: CASSTTGVTGELFF. In nucleotides, the CDR3 is TGTGCCAGCAGCACGACAGGGGTCACCGGGGAGCTGTTTTTT.

For this clonotype: Since a much larger clone is just one base distant, this may be a read error. V gene TRBV7-9 combines with J gene TRBJ2-3; the D is unclear. The germline V gene encodes CDR1 SEHNR and CDR2 FQNEAQ (reference sequence). This CDR3 spans 12 amino acids. Trimming took 1 base from V and 5 from J, leaving 4 bases between them. CDR3 nucleotides: TGTGCCAGCAGCTTAGGGAGAGATACGCAGTATTTT. Protein sequence: CASSLGRDTQYF.

V usage is TRBV12-3 or TRBV12-4 and J usage is TRBJ2-1; the match to TRBD1 covers 7 bases. The tail of the sequence fits TRBJ2-7 better, so the J call may be wrong. The CDR3 extends over 17 amino acids. In DNA, the CDR3 is TGTGCCAGCAGTGACCACCTCCGACAGGGTCAGTACTACGAGCAGTACTTC. Amino acid sequence: CASSDHLRQGQYYEQYF.

The chain joins TRBV19 to TRBJ2-5; D is perhaps TRBD2 (6 bases). This CDR3 contains 12 residues. V shed 5 bases and J shed 5 bases, with 9 bases lying between them. Germline CDR1 and CDR2: LNHDA and SQIVND (reference sequence). The CDR3 sequence: CASSLRGETQYF. The CDR3 nucleotides read TGTGCCAGTAGTCTCCGGGGGGAGACCCAGTACTTC.

This clonotype is deemed medium-sized. The gene calls are TRBV7-9 and TRBJ1-2; no reliable D call. V lost 1 base and J lost 4, with 7 bases in between. This CDR3 is 13 amino acids long. Germline assignment: CDR1 SEHNR and CDR2 FQNEAQ (reference sequence). CDR3 region: CASSLVGSYGYTF. The CDR3 DNA is TGTGCCAGCAGCTTAGTCGGCAGCTATGGCTACACCTTC.

The chain couples TRBV4-3 to TRBJ2-5; 15 bases agree with TRBD2. TRBJ2-7 matches the DNA end more closely, so the J call is doubtful. The CDR3 extends over 15 amino acids. Germline loops: CDR1 LGHNA, CDR2 YSLEER. The CDR3 DNA sequence: TGCGCCAGCAGCGAGGGACTAGCGGGAGGCTACGAGCAGTACTTC. Translating it yields CASSEGLAGGYEQYF.

This clonotype was detected many times. J is TRBJ1-3 and V is TRBV27; TRBD1 is a possible D gene (6 bases). V dropped 2 bases and J dropped 1 base, with 6 bases sitting between them. The CDR3 is 14 amino acids. The germline V gene has CDR1 MNHEY and CDR2 SMNVEV (reference sequence). CDR3 in DNA: TGTGCCAGCAGTTTACAGGGGTCTGGAAACACCATATATTTT. This codes for CASSLQGSGNTIYF.

J is TRBJ2-5 and V is TRBV12-3 or TRBV12-4; D not resolved. The CDR3 extends over 13 amino acids. Trimming removed 2 bases from V and 2 bases from J, with 6 bases in between. The CDR3 region is CASSLLRQETQYF. The CDR3 DNA is TGTGCCAGCAGTTTACTTAGGCAAGAGACCCAGTACTTC.

This chain connects TRBV7-2 to TRBJ1-1; D is perhaps TRBD1 (6 bases). This CDR3 comprises 15 residues. Germline-derived CDR1 and CDR2 are SGHTA and FQGNSA. V lost 5 bases and J 0 bases, leaving 13 bases between the germline ends. CDR3: CASSDYRAMNTEAFF. The DNA for the CDR3 is TGTGCCAGCAGCGATTACAGGGCCATGAACACTGAAGCTTTCTTT. Filled out from reference TRBV7-2 and TRBJ1-1, the complete variable domain reads GAGVSQSPSNKVTEKGKDVELRCDPISGHTALYWYRQSLGQGLEFLIYFQGNSAPDKSGLPSDRFSAERTGGSVSTLTIQRTQQEDSAVYLCASSDYRAMNTEAFFGQGTRLTVV.

This clonotype appeared a few times. The genes are TRBV24-1 and TRBJ2-5, with 10 bases fitting TRBD2. This CDR3 has 15 amino acids. Trimming cost V 4 bases and J 3 bases; bases outside gene matches: 4. Germline lookup yields CDR1 KGHDR and CDR2 SFDVKD. In DNA form, the CDR3 reads TGTGCCACCAGTGAACTAACTAGCGGGAAAGAGACCCAGTACTTC. Protein sequence: CATSELTSGKETQYF.

The table lists this clonotype with many counts. This rearrangement joins TRBV28 to TRBJ2-7; weak D call: TRBD1 (6 bases). There are 15 residues in the CDR3. CDR1 is MDHEN and CDR2 is SYDVKM in the germline V gene. The V end lost 0 bases, the J end lost 0 bases, and 9 bases lay between the germline ends. CDR3 DNA: TGTGCCAGCAGTTTATGGGGGGCCGGCTCCTACGAGCAGTACTTC. Translating gives CASSLWGAGSYEQYF.

Notes on this clonotype: One end of the junction does not line up with germline, which may come from a read error. The chain couples TRBV7-3 to TRBJ1-2; weak D call: TRBD1 (5 bases). The germline V gene encodes CDR1 SGHTA and CDR2 FQGTGA. CDR3 size: 15 residues. The CDR3 sequence: CASSLQGFGNSPLHF. The DNA of the CDR3 is TGTGCCAGCAGCTTACAGGGATTCGGTAATTCACCCCTCCACTTC.

The table lists this clonotype with a few counts. This sequence joins TRBV28 and TRBJ1-1; D possibly corresponds to TRBD1 (6 bases). This CDR3 has 16 amino acids. V shed 5 bases and J shed 0 bases, with 16 bases lying between them. Germline CDR1 and CDR2: MDHEN and SYDVKM. The CDR3 region has the DNA TGTGCCAGCAGTCCGTATGCCGGGACAATGAACACTGAAGCTTTCTTT. Translated, it gives CASSPYAGTMNTEAFF.

This clonotype has ten or more counts. The chain carries TRBV9 and TRBJ1-1; D remains unclear. V was shortened by 0 bases and J by 3 bases, with 15 bases between the two germline ends. The CDR3 is 16 residues long. Per the germline V gene, CDR1 is SGDLS and CDR2 is YYNGEE. The CDR3 DNA is TGTGCCAGCAGCGTAGGAGGGATTAGGGTGGACACTGAAGCTTTCTTT. Translation gives CASSVGGIRVDTEAFF.

This clonotype was counted many times. The gene calls are TRBV27 and TRBJ2-2; D is possibly TRBD2 (6 bases). This CDR3 region has 15 residues. Germline values: CDR1 MNHEY, CDR2 SMNVEV (reference sequence). Between the trimmed V and J ends, which lost 4 bases and 4 bases, there was a span of 13 bases. CDR3 protein: CASSSFAGITGELFF. The CDR3 DNA reads TGTGCCAGCAGTTCTTTCGCGGGGATCACCGGGGAGCTGTTTTTT.

The chain carries TRBV6-1 and TRBJ2-1; D is perhaps TRBD2 (5 bases). The V end was cut by 5 bases, the J end by 0 bases, with 11 bases between. CDR1 MNHNS and CDR2 SASEGT come from the germline V gene. The CDR3 extends over 15 amino acids. The CDR3 reads CASSLDYLSYNEQFF. As DNA, the CDR3 is TGTGCCAGCAGTCTAGACTACCTCTCCTACAATGAGCAGTTCTTC.

This chain joins TRBV20-1 and TRBJ2-3, with TRBD2 matching over 7 bases. The V gene's germline CDR1 is DFQATT and CDR2 SNEGSKA (reference sequence). V dropped 4 bases and J dropped 0; count of bases not matched to a gene: 16. This CDR3 contains 18 residues. The CDR3, as DNA: TGCAGTGCTATAGAGGGGCAAACTAGCGACCCCAGCACAGATACGCAGTATTTT. Residues: CSAIEGQTSDPSTDTQYF.

This clonotype occurred a few times. The genes are TRBV19 and TRBJ2-1; TRBD1 matches at 10 bases. The CDR3 runs 15 residues. The germline V gene has CDR1 LNHDA and CDR2 SQIVND (reference sequence). V shed 0 bases, J shed 6 bases, and the junction held 2 bases outside the gene matches. The CDR3 here is CASSIERTGGNEQFF. CDR3 DNA sequence: TGTGCCAGTAGTATAGAGAGGACAGGGGGCAATGAGCAGTTCTTC.

The chain joins TRBV27 to TRBJ2-4, with D tentatively TRBD1 (6 bases). In germline, CDR1 is MNHEY, CDR2 SMNVEV (reference sequence). The CDR3 covers 16 residues. The V end lost 5 bases, the J end lost 0 bases, and 14 bases lay between the germline ends. The CDR3 nucleotides read TGTGCCAGCAGTAGGCAGGGGCGTCTAGCCAAAAACATTCAGTACTTC. Protein product: CASSRQGRLAKNIQYF.

This chain links TRBV27 with TRBJ2-7, with 9 bases identical to TRBD2. The V gene's germline CDR1 is MNHEY and CDR2 SMNVEV (reference sequence). The CDR3 length is 16 residues. After removal of 3 bases from V and 0 bases from J, the junction contained 6 bases not matched to a gene. As DNA, the CDR3 is TGTGCCAGCAGTTTGACTAGCGGCAGGATCTCCTACGAGCAGTACTTC. Translated, it gives CASSLTSGRISYEQYF.

This clonotype was seen ten or more times. The chain is built from TRBV27 and TRBJ2-7; 8 bases are a match to TRBD1. Germline CDR1 is MNHEY and CDR2 is SMNVEV (reference sequence). The V gene end was trimmed by 5 bases and the J gene end by 5 bases; junction bases not matched to a gene: 8. This CDR3 comprises 14 residues. In DNA, the CDR3 is TGTGCCAGCAGTCGCTGGACAGGGCGGGACGAGCAGTACTTC. It yields the protein CASSRWTGRDEQYF.

The rearrangement uses TRBV6-5 and TRBJ2-5, with a possible D match to TRBD2 (6 bases). The J call may not be correct, given that the DNA end is closer to TRBJ2-1. Germline CDR1 MNHEY, CDR2 SVGAGI. The CDR3 totals 14 residues. CDR3 nucleotide sequence: TGTGCCAGCAGCGATCGAGAAGCGGGTGATGAGCAGTTCTTC. Protein sequence: CASSDREAGDEQFF.

To note about this clonotype: This may stem from a read error, because a much larger clone lies one nucleotide away. The gene calls are TRBV15 and TRBJ2-3; a weak D match, TRBD2 (6 bases). The J call is doubtful: the DNA matches TRBJ2-5 better. The germline CDR1 and CDR2 sequences are LNHNV and YYDKDF (reference sequence). The CDR3 length is 14 residues. CDR3 bases: TGTGCCACCAGCAGAGGGACTATGTACGAGGCCCAGTACTTC. It is translated as CATSRGTMYEAQYF.